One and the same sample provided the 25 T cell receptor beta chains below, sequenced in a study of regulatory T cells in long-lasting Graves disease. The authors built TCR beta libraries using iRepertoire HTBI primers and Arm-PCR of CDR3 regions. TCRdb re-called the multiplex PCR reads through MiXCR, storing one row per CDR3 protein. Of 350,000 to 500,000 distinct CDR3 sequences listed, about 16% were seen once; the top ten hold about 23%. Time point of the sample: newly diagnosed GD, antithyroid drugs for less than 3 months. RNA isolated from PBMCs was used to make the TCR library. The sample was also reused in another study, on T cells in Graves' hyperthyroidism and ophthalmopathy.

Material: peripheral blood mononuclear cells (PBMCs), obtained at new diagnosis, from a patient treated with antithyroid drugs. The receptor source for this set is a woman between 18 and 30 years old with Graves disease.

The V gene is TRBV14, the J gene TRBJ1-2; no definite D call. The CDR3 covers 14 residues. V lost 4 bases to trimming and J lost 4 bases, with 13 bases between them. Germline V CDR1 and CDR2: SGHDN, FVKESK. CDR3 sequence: CASSPLVFGYGYTF. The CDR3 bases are TGTGCCAGCAGCCCCTTGGTTTTCGGCTATGGCTACACCTTC.

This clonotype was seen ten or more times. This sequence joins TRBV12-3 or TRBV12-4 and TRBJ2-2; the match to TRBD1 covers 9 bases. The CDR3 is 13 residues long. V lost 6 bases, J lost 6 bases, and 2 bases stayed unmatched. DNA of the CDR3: TGTGCCAGCAGGACAGGGGGGCCCGGGGAGCTGTTTTTT. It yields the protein CASRTGGPGELFF.

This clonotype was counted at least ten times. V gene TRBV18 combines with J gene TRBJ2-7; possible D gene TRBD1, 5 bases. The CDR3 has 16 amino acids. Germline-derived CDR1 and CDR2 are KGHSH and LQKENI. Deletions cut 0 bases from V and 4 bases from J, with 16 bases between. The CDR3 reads CASSPPSSGLSYEQYF. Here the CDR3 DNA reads TGTGCCAGCTCACCACCGTCTTCAGGGTTGTCTTACGAGCAGTACTTC.

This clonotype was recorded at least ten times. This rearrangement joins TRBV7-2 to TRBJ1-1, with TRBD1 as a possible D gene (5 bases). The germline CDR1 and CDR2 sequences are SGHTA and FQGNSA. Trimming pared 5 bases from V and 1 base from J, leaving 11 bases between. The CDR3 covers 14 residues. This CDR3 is CASSQSRENTEAFF. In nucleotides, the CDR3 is TGTGCCAGCAGCCAATCCAGGGAGAACACTGAAGCTTTCTTT. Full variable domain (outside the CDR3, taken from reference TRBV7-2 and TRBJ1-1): GAGVSQSPSNKVTEKGKDVELRCDPISGHTALYWYRQSLGQGLEFLIYFQGNSAPDKSGLPSDRFSAERTGGSVSTLTIQRTQQEDSAVYLCASSQSRENTEAFFGQGTRLTVV.

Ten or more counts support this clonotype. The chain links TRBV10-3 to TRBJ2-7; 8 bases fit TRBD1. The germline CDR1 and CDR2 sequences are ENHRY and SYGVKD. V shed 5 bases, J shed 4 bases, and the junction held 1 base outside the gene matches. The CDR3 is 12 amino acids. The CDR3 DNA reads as TGTGCCATCAGTCGACAGGGGTACGAGCAGTACTTC. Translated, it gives CAISRQGYEQYF.

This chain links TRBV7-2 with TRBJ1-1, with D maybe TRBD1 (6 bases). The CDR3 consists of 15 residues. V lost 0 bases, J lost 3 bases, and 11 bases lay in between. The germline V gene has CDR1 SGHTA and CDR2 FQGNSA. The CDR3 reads CASSLAGAGHTEAFF. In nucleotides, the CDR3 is TGTGCCAGCAGCTTAGCGGGGGCAGGGCACACTGAAGCTTTCTTT. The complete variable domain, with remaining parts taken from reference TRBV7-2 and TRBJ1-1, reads GAGVSQSPSNKVTEKGKDVELRCDPISGHTALYWYRQSLGQGLEFLIYFQGNSAPDKSGLPSDRFSAERTGGSVSTLTIQRTQQEDSAVYLCASSLAGAGHTEAFFGQGTRLTVV.

The DNA for the CDR3 is TGCAGCGCGTCCACAGGGGGCTATGAAAAACTGTTTTTT. This sequence encodes CSASTGGYEKLFF. The chain uses TRBV29-1 and TRBJ1-4; TRBD1 matches at 9 bases. The CDR3 spans 13 residues. Germline values: CDR1 SQVTM, CDR2 ANQGSEA. V trimming: 7 bases; J trimming: 6 bases; junction bases outside the gene matches: 6.

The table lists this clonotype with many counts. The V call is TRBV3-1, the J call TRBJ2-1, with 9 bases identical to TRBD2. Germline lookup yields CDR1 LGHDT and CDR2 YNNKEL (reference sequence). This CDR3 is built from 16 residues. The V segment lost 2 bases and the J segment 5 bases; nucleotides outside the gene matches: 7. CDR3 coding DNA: TGTGCCAGCAGCCAAAGAGCGGGAGGCGGCCACAATGAGCAGTTCTTC. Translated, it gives CASSQRAGGGHNEQFF.

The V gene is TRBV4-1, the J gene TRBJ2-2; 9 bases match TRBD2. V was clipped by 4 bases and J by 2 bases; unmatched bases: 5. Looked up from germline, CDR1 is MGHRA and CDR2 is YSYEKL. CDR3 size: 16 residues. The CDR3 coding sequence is TGCGCCAGCAGCCTTAGCGGGAGTTTTAACACCGGGGAGCTGTTTTTT. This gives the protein CASSLSGSFNTGELFF.

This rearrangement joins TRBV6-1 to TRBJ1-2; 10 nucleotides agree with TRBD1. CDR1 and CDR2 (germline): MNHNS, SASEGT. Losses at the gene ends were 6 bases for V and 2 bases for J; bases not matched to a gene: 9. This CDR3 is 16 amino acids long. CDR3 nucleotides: TGTGCCAGCAGACGGAGACAGGGGGCGGCGAACTATGGCTACACCTTC. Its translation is CASRRRQGAANYGYTF.

The CDR3 bases are TGTGCCAGCAGCTTAGTTCCGGTTCCGCCCCACGAGCAGTACTTC. Protein sequence: CASSLVPVPPHEQYF. The V gene is TRBV7-9, the J gene TRBJ2-7, with unresolved D. Trimming took 1 base from V and 5 from J, leaving 15 bases between them. The CDR3 consists of 15 residues. CDR1 SEHNR and CDR2 FQNEAQ come from the germline V gene (reference sequence).

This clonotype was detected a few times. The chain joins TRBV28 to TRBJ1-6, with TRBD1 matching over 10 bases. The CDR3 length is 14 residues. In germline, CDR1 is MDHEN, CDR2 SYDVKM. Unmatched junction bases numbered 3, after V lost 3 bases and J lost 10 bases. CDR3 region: CASSLTGGGSPLHF. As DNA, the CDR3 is TGTGCCAGCAGTTTGACAGGGGGCGGCTCACCCCTCCACTTT.

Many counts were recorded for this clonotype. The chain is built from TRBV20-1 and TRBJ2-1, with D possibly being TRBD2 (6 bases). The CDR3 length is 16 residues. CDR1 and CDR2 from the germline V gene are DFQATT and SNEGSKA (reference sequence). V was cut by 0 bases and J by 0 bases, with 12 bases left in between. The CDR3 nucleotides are TGCAGTGCTAGAGATCATAGGGGAGGCTCCTACAATGAGCAGTTCTTC. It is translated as CSARDHRGGSYNEQFF.

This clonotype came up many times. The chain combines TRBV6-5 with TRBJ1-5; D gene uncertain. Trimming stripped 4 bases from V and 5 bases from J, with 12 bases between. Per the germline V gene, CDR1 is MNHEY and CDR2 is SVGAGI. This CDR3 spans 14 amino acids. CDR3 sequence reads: CASSSLTRDQPQHF. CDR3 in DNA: TGTGCCAGCAGTTCTCTGACACGCGATCAGCCCCAGCATTTT.

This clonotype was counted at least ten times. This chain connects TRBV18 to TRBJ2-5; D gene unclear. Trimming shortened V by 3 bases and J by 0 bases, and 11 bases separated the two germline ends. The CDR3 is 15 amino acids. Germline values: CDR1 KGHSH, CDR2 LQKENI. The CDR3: CASSPYLADQETQYF. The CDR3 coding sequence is TGTGCCAGCTCACCGTACCTCGCGGACCAAGAGACCCAGTACTTC.

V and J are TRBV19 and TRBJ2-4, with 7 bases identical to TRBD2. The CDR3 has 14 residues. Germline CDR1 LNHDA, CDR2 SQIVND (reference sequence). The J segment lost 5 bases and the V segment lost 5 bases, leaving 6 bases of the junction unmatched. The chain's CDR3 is CASSPRTRENIQYF. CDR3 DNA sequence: TGTGCCAGTAGTCCTCGGACTAGAGAAAACATTCAGTACTTC.

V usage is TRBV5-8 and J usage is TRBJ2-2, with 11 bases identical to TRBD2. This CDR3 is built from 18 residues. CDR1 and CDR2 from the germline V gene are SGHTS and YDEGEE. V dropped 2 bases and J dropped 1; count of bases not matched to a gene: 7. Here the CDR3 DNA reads TGTGCCAGCAGCTTAATACTGGGACTAGCGGAGAACACCGGGGAGCTGTTTTTT. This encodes CASSLILGLAENTGELFF. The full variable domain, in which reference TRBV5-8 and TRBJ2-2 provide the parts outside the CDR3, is EAGVTQSPTHLIKTRGQQATLRCSPISGHTSVYWYQQALGLGLQFLLWYDEGEERNRGNFPPRFSGRQFPNYSSELNVNALELEDSALYLCASSLILGLAENTGELFFGEGSRLTVL.

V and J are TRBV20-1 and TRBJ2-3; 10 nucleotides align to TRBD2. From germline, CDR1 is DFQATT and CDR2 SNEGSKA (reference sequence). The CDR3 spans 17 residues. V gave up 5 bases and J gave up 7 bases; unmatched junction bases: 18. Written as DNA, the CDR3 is TGCAGTGCTGCCCTACCCCCTAGCGGGGGCTCGAGGTATACGCAGTATTTT. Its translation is CSAALPPSGGSRYTQYF.

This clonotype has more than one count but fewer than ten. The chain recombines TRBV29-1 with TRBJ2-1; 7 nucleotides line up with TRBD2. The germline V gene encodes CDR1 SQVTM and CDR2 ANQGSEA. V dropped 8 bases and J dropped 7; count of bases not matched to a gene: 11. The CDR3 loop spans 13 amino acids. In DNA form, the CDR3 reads TGCAGCACGCAGACTAGCTCGGGGAATGAGCAGTTCTTC. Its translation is CSTQTSSGNEQFF.

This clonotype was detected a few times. CDR3 bases: TGTGCCAGCAGCCCCATGGGGGTGAATGAAAAACTGTTTTTT. Its translation is CASSPMGVNEKLFF. This chain uses TRBV11-2 with TRBJ1-4; tentatively, D is TRBD1 (5 bases). The CDR3 length is 14 residues. Per germline, CDR1 SGHAT and CDR2 FQNNGV. With 5 bases removed from V and 5 bases from J, the gap between germline ends came to 12 bases.

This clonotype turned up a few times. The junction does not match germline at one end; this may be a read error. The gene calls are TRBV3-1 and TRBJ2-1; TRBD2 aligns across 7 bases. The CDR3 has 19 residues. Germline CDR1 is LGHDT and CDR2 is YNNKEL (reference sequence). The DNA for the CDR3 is TGTGCCAGCAGCCAAGATTCGGCGACTAGCTTCGTCTCCTACTATGAGCAGTTCTTC. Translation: CASSQDSATSFVSYYEQFF.

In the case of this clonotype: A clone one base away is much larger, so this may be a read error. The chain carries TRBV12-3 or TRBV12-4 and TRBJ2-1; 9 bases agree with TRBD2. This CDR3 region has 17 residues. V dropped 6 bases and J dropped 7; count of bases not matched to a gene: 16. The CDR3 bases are TGTGCCAGCAGCCCGACTGGCGGGAGGGCCTTTGGGAATGAGCAGTTCTTC. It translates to CASSPTGGRAFGNEQFF.

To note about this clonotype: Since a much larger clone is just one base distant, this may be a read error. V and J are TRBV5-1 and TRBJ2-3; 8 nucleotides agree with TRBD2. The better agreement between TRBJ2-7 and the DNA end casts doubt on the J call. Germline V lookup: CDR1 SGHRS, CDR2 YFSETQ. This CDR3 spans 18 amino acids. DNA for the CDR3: TGCGCCAGCAGCTTGGGACTAGCGAGAGTAAGTTCTCGCTACGAGCAGTACTTC. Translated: CASSLGLARVSSRYEQYF.

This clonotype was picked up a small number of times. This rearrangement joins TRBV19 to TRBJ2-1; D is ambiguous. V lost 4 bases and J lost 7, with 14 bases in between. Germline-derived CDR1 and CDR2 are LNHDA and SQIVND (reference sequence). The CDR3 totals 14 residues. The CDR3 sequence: CASSNGQQGNEQFF. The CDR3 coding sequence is TGTGCCAGTAGTAATGGTCAGCAAGGGAATGAGCAGTTCTTC.

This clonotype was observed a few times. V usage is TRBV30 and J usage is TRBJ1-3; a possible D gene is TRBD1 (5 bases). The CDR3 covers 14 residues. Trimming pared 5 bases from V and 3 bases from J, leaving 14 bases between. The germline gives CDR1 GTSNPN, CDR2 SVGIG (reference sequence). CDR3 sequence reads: CAWGWGRSGNTIYF. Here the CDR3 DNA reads TGTGCCTGGGGGTGGGGACGGAGTGGAAACACCATATATTTT.